Given below is one TCR beta chain in context. The data were obtained in a study of blood T cells in healthy people across ages. With a J-beta primer mix and a sample-barcoded 5' primer, a second PCR ran roughly 6 to 12 cycles. Each cDNA molecule received a tag from a template-switch adaptor that had 12 random nucleotides. TCRdb passed the 5' RACE reads through MiXCR, listing each CDR3 protein once. The sample lists about a million distinct CDR3 sequences; just over 50% were seen once. Total RNA was isolated from each sample in quantities of at least 6 micrograms. The CDR3 covers 19 residues. CDR1 is MNHEY, CDR2 SMNVEV, per germline (reference sequence). Trimming at V came to 3 bases and at J to 1 base, leaving 12 bases not matched to a gene.

Sequencing was performed on blood. This receptor was obtained from a woman aged 55 to 70 in good health. This chain links TRBV27 with TRBJ2-7, with 13 bases that match TRBD2. This CDR3 is CASSFSGTSGIYTSYEQYF. The CDR3 DNA reads as TGTGCCAGCAGTTTTTCCGGGACTAGCGGGATTTATACTTCCTACGAGCAGTACTTC.